The 8 T cell receptor beta chains given below trace back to one sample, sequenced in a study of blood T cells in healthy people across ages. PCR was performed a second time for 7 to 11 cycles using a sample-barcoded 5' primer and a J-beta primer mix. TCRdb passed the 5' RACE reads through MiXCR, listing each CDR3 protein once. The table shows over a million distinct CDR3 sequences, with 40% to 50% occurring only once. Specimen: blood. These receptors originate from a woman aged 60-75 years in good health.

This sequence joins TRBV20-1 and TRBJ2-1, with TRBD2 matching over 9 bases. The V gene end was trimmed by 6 bases and the J gene end by 4 bases; junction bases not matched to a gene: 13. CDR3 length: 16 amino acids. Germline CDR1 and CDR2: DFQATT and SNEGSKA (reference sequence). In DNA, the CDR3 is TGCAGTGCGAGGCGTGTGACTAGCGGAGAGTACAATGAGCAGTTCTTC. The encoded protein is CSARRVTSGEYNEQFF.

The CDR3 DNA reads as TGTGCCATCAGTGAAGGGCGGATGGGCTACGAGCAGTACTTC. It specifies CAISEGRMGYEQYF. The chain uses TRBV10-3 and TRBJ2-7, with D uncertain. The V end was cut by 3 bases, the J end by 3 bases, with 12 bases between. This CDR3 region has 14 residues. The germline V gene encodes CDR1 ENHRY and CDR2 SYGVKD.

This clonotype was seen a handful of times. The chain employs TRBV10-3 and TRBJ2-2; 8 bases fit TRBD2. V was clipped by 8 bases and J by 5 bases; unmatched bases: 1. This CDR3 is 12 amino acids long. Germline CDR1 ENHRY, CDR2 SYGVKD. CDR3 region: CAIASGTGELFF. The CDR3, as DNA: TGTGCCATCGCTAGCGGGACCGGGGAGCTGTTTTTT.

This clonotype was seen a few times. V is TRBV9 and J is TRBJ2-7; TRBD2 might be the D (6 bases). Between the trimmed V and J ends, which lost 4 bases and 0 bases, there was a span of 11 bases. CDR3 length: 14 amino acids. Germline V gene sequence: CDR1 SGDLS, CDR2 YYNGEE. The CDR3: CASSPGLSSYEQYF. The CDR3 DNA sequence: TGTGCCAGCAGCCCGGGACTGAGCTCCTACGAGCAGTACTTC.

This clonotype was found a few times. The chain recombines TRBV20-1 with TRBJ1-5, with D unresolved. V shed 3 bases and J shed 4 bases, with 10 bases lying between them. CDR3 length: 13 residues. CDR1 is DFQATT and CDR2 is SNEGSKA in the germline V gene (reference sequence). The CDR3 here is CSARGRENQPQHF. The CDR3 coding sequence is TGCAGTGCTAGGGGAAGGGAGAATCAGCCCCAGCATTTT.

This rearrangement joins TRBV3-1 to TRBJ1-1; no reliable D call. The CDR3 is made up of 12 amino acids. Per germline, CDR1 LGHDT and CDR2 YNNKEL (reference sequence). V shed 5 bases and J shed 7 bases, with 11 bases lying between them. The CDR3: CASSKLPGEAFF. As DNA, the CDR3 is TGTGCCAGCAGCAAACTCCCCGGTGAAGCTTTCTTT.

This clonotype was seen more than once but under ten times. The rearrangement links TRBV29-1 to TRBJ2-2; D is uncertain. This CDR3 is built from 13 residues. The ends were cut back, 3 bases at V and 4 bases at J, with 9 bases in the middle. The germline gives CDR1 SQVTM, CDR2 ANQGSEA. The CDR3 nucleotides are TGCAGCGTTGAGGGGATTTCCACCGGGGAGCTGTTTTTT. Amino acid sequence: CSVEGISTGELFF.

In its sample, this clonotype was seen a few times. The chain carries TRBV11-2 and TRBJ2-3, with D perhaps matching TRBD1 or TRBD2 (5 bases each). The germline V and J ends were trimmed by 5 bases and 6 bases, with 21 bases remaining between them. CDR3 length: 16 residues. The V gene's germline CDR1 is SGHAT and CDR2 FQNNGV. In DNA form, the CDR3 reads TGTGCCAGCAGCCGCGAGGGGATAGCGCAGCAGGATACGCAGTATTTT. Translating it yields CASSREGIAQQDTQYF.